This T cell receptor beta chain comes out of a study of blood T cell repertoires in COVID-19 (dated by TCRdb to between 2020 and 2021). About the full investigation: The collaborator samples originated in the United States, Italy and Spain and spanned the acute and convalescent phases of COVID-19. The material from the prospective study consisted of cDNA or gDNA derived from T cells, B-cell-depleted T cells, or PBMCs. Deeply sampled blood TCRbeta repertoires from subjects exposed to, actively infected with, or recovered from COVID-19 were included in the dataset. The repertoires were made available in a free public database intended to serve as a resource for research on the immune response to SARS-CoV-2. The samples were drawn from the first 160 participants of the ongoing ImmuneRACE study and from 1,254 subjects provided by 6 global collaborators. The sample metadata nearly always contained a de-identified subject ID, COVID-19 status, age in years and sex. HLA class I and class II types, where available, came from metadata supplied by the sample provider rather than from assay-based typing. The paper's findings and limits, for the study overall: Clinical and demographic metadata were provided uncurated, with the amount varying by source and participant.

TCRbeta CDR3 regions were amplified from genomic DNA by means of the immunoSEQ Assay, a bias-controlled multiplex PCR. Under the source paper's analysis protocol: The number of nucleated cells in each sample was estimated from the amplification of reference gene primers within the assay. Sequence reads were collapsed and filtered to measure the absolute abundance of every unique TCRbeta CDR3 rearrangement. For each sample, productive Simpson clonality was calculated as the square root of Simpson's diversity index over productive rearrangements. The immuneACCESS repertoire file appears here via TCRdb, limited to in-frame rearrangements. These files lack a portion of the clones; in checked studies, under half of the deficit traces to unresolved V genes, and the cause of the others is not known. V, J and clone size derive from that table, while D and trimming were established from the DNA sequence. Present in this sample are 300,000 to 350,000 clones, about 93% of which were seen just once. The top ten constitute approximately 7.5% of the sample.

As regards this clone: This clone's antigen is unknown. No base quality values were provided; no much bigger clone lies one nucleotide off.

From cysteine to phenylalanine, the CDR3 is 13 amino acids long. Of all the DNA, just the CDR3 is kept, 39 bases in frame from base 1. V was cut back by 3 bases and J by 7 bases, leaving a gap of 10 bases between them. From a lookup of the germline V gene (reference sequence), CDR1 and CDR2 are MNHEY and SMNVEV. One collaborating source in Seattle enrolled patients during active infection and followed them longitudinally through the course of disease. Collaborating institutions collected whole blood in K2EDTA tubes following their own protocols. For TCRbeta analysis, collaborator samples were shipped as frozen whole blood, as isolated PBMCs, or as DNA extracted from either sample type.

The receptor was isolated from a woman in her 30s with COVID-19, enrolled during active disease. This chain is built from TRBV27 and TRBJ2-1; TRBD2 is perhaps the D gene, given 6 matching bases. Sequenced: peripheral blood. Here the CDR3 is given as CASSFGGSNEQFF. The nucleotides read TGTGCCAGCAGTTTTGGGGGGAGTAATGAGCAGTTCTTC.